This T cell receptor (beta chain) stems from a study of T cell responses to AZD1222 COVID-19 vaccine. Points from the study as a whole: The study found vaccine-associated CD4 TCRs spanning spike, dominant at 160-218 and 743-854.

The repertoire was sequenced with immunoSEQ multiplex PCR; TCRdb's copy has only in-frame clones and lacks some. This sample has 90,000 to 150,000 clones; around 85% occur once, and the top ten carry 2% to 3%. With regard to this clone: Its antigen is undetermined.

Germline assignment: CDR1 MDHEN and CDR2 SYDVKM. The CDR3 has 19 amino acids. Trimming stripped 4 bases from V and 3 bases from J, with 27 bases between. The sample here was peripheral blood, taken on day 0 of AZD1222 vaccination. The TCR was taken from an adult in good health. The chain uses TRBV28 and TRBJ1-1; a possible D gene is TRBD1 (5 bases). This CDR3 is CASSSRDGVAGRFDTEAFF. As DNA, the CDR3 is TGTGCCAGCAGTTCGAGGGACGGCGTCGCAGGGCGTTTCGACACTGAAGCTTTCTTT.